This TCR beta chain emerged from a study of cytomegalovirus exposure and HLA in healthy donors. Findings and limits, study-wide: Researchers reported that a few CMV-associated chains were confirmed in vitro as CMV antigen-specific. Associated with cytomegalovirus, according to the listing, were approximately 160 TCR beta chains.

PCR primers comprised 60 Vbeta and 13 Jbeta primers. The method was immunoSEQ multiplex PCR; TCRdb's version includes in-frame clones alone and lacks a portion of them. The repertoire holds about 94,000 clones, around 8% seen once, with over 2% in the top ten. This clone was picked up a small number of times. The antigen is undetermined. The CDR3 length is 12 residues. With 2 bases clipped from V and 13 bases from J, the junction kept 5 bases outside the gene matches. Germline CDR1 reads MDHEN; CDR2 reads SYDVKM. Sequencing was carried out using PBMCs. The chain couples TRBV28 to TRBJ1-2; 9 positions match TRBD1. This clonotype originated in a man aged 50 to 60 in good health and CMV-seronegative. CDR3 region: CASSLRTGVSTF. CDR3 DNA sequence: TGTGCCAGCAGTTTACGGACAGGGGTAAGCACCTTC.